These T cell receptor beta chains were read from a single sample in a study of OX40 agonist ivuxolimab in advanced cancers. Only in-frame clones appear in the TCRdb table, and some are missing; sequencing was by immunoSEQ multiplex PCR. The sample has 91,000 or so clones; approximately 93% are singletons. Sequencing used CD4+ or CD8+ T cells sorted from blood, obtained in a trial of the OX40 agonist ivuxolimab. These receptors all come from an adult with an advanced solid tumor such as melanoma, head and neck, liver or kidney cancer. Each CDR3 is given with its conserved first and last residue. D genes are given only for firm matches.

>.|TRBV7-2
CASSYRQGFVGGEQYF
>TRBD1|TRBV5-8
CASSPRFRQGTLRAYEQYF
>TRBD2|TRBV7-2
CASSLLREGIQYF
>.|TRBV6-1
CASPRGRNTGELFF
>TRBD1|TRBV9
CASSVETGVGSPLHF
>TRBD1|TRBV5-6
CASSRDRGRVTDTQYF
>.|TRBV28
CASRSPRTGELFF
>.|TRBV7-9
CASSPRGAGAGREQYF
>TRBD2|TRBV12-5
CASGFGGTFTDTQYF
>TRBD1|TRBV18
CASSPSGGNEQYF
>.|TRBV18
CASSPTGTNEQYF
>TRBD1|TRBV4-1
CASTLRTGPYYGYTF
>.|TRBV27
CASAQNPLRYGYTF
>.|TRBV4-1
CASSQFWVGGTEAFF
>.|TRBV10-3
CAISESGTAVNSPLHF
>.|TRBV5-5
CASSLGLRMNTEAFF
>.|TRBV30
CAWSALESYNSPLHF
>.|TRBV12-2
CASRLRKEKDGYTF
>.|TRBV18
CASSPGIEAFF
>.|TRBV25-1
CASSDLSDRNYNEQFF
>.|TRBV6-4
CASKRTGDYGYTF
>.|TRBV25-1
CASSPLNPRGLGYTF
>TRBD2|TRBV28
CASSLSITSGRTGELFF
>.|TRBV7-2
CASSSLTRNPYEQYF
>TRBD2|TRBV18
CASSPPSTSGGATGELFF
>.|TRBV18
CASSPIFDSLTYEQYF
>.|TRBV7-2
CASSLRGTEAFF
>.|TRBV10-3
CATGGPGTDTQYF
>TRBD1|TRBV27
CASSLRQGAGEAFF
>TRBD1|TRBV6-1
CASRVDRGGNQPQHF
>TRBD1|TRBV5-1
CASSFATGTETQYF
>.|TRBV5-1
CASSLAGVAYGYTF
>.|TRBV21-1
CASSKDGWQGATPPDEQYF
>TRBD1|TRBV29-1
CSVEGQDRLNYGYTF
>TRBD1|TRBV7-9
CASSQSGQVAF
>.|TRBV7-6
CASSSSLGLGQETQYF
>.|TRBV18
CASSPTKGSRDGYTF
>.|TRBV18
CASSRRGPQETQYF
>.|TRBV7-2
CASSLATSKGDEQFF
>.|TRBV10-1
CASSEGSLGYEQYF
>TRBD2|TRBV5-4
CASSSPPGSGRRTGELFF
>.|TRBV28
CASSQQVLLSGNTIYF
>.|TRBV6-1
CASDGNTDTQYF
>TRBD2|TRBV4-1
CASSQGSGGAVNPETQYF
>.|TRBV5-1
CASSLVGQYGYTF
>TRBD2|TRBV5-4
CASSSPGLAGGWNTGELFF
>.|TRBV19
CASSIAAGPNQPQHF
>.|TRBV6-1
CASSEVPQPSYEQYF
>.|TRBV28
CATHKVSPNYGYTF
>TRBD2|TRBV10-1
CASSESWGGGANEQYF
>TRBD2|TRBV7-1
CASSSGLAYEQYF
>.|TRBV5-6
CASSLFVRLNTGELFF
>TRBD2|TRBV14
CASSPVDGRADEQFF